These 9 T cell receptor beta chains were all obtained from the same sample, sequenced in a study of response to subunit inactivated influenza vaccine. TCRdb re-called the RT-PCR reads through MiXCR, storing one row per CDR3 protein. Here the sample spans about 480,000 distinct CDR3 sequences, under 15% being singletons. The source was PBMCs from blood, collected more than 35 days after vaccination. These receptors were taken from a man in his fifties or sixties who received an inactivated influenza vaccine.

This chain links TRBV29-1 with TRBJ2-3, with 8 bases aligning to TRBD1. Germline values: CDR1 SQVTM, CDR2 ANQGSEA. V shed 4 bases and J 0 bases; nucleotides not matched to a gene: 3. This CDR3 contains 14 residues. CDR3 sequence: CSVATGVSTDTQYF. CDR3 bases: TGCAGCGTTGCGACAGGGGTTAGCACAGATACGCAGTATTTT.

CDR3 in DNA: TGTGCCAGCAGTTACGGGGGGCTGGGGGAGACCCAGTACTTC. Amino acids: CASSYGGLGETQYF. The chain is built from TRBV6-5 and TRBJ2-5, with D perhaps given as TRBD1 or TRBD2 (6 bases each). V gave up 2 bases and J gave up 5 bases, with 12 bases separating them. Per the germline V gene, CDR1 is MNHEY and CDR2 is SVGAGI. This CDR3 is built from 14 residues.

The chain links TRBV7-9 to TRBJ2-7, with D possibly TRBD2 on 5 matching bases. The CDR3 spans 12 residues. Germline V lookup: CDR1 SEHNR, CDR2 FQNEAQ (reference sequence). V lost 11 bases and J 0 bases, leaving 11 bases between the germline ends. The CDR3 region is CAGGTSSYEQYF. CDR3 DNA sequence: TGTGCCGGTGGAACTAGCTCCTACGAGCAGTACTTC.

The chain couples TRBV18 to TRBJ1-5; D not resolved. The CDR3 sequence is 18 residues long. CDR1 and CDR2 from the germline V gene are KGHSH and LQKENI. The V end lost 2 bases, the J end lost 0 bases, and 17 bases lay between the germline ends. The chain's CDR3 is CASSPNGLSTYSNQPQHF. The CDR3 DNA follows: TGTGCCAGCTCACCAAATGGGTTAAGTACCTATAGCAATCAGCCCCAGCATTTT.

The chain recombines TRBV6-2 or TRBV6-3 with TRBJ2-6; D not resolved. Per germline, CDR1 MNHEY and CDR2 SVGEGT. The germline V and J ends were trimmed by 8 bases and 0 bases, with 2 bases remaining between them. The CDR3 runs 12 residues. CDR3 residues: CASASGANVLTF. The CDR3 DNA sequence: TGTGCCAGCGCCTCTGGGGCCAACGTCCTGACTTTC.

V usage is TRBV5-4 and J usage is TRBJ2-1; the D is unclear. The CDR3 contains 16 residues. V was shortened by 4 bases and J by 0 bases, with 14 bases between the two germline ends. In germline, CDR1 is SGHNT, CDR2 YYREEE (reference sequence). The DNA for the CDR3 is TGTGCCAGCAGCCGAGGTCGGCAGAGCTCCTACAATGAGCAGTTCTTC. It encodes CASSRGRQSSYNEQFF. Full variable domain (outside the CDR3, taken from reference TRBV5-4 and TRBJ2-1): ETGVTQSPTHLIKTRGQQVTLRCSSQSGHNTVSWYQQALGQGPQFIFQYYREEENGRGNFPPRFSGLQFPNYSSELNVNALELDDSALYLCASSRGRQSSYNEQFFGPGTRLTVL.

This clonotype came up many times. V usage is TRBV5-1 and J usage is TRBJ2-1, with 7 bases identical to TRBD2. The V segment lost 3 bases and the J segment 4 bases; nucleotides outside the gene matches: 19. Germline assignment: CDR1 SGHRS and CDR2 YFSETQ. This CDR3 contains 19 residues. CDR3 in amino acids: CASSSPPSDFSGTYNEQFF. CDR3 in DNA: TGCGCCAGCAGCTCACCCCCCTCAGACTTCAGCGGGACGTACAATGAGCAGTTCTTC.

This clonotype was seen ten or more times. This chain joins TRBV10-3 and TRBJ2-7; D ambiguous. Germline CDR1 reads ENHRY; CDR2 reads SYGVKD. The germline V and J ends were trimmed by 3 bases and 0 bases, with 6 bases remaining between them. The CDR3 totals 13 residues. Here the CDR3 reads CAISDGSSYEQYF. The CDR3 nucleotides are TGTGCCATCAGTGATGGTAGCTCCTACGAGCAGTACTTC.

This clonotype was observed a few times. This chain links TRBV11-2 with TRBJ2-1; no clear D. The germline V gene encodes CDR1 SGHAT and CDR2 FQNNGV. This CDR3 is 12 amino acids long. The V end was cut by 4 bases, the J end by 10 bases, with 11 bases between. CDR3 coding DNA: TGTGCCAGCAGCTCAAGTAGGGCGGAGCAGTTCTTC. Protein: CASSSSRAEQFF.